A selection of T cell receptor beta chains follows, all from one sample in a study of T-cell memory formation after mild COVID-19. TCRdb reprocessed the 5' RACE reads via MiXCR and lists one record per CDR3 protein. This table holds roughly 100,000 distinct CDR3 sequences, 9.5% to 15% found once. Sequencing was performed on PBMCs or a T cell subset sorted from them (not recorded which). The source of these receptors is an adult woman who had mild COVID-19 (a few samples of this study predate the infection). Cell type and time point are not known. CDR3s leave out the opening cysteine and the closing phenylalanine or tryptophan. A D gene is named only where the DNA matches it firmly.

>TRBV7-8|TRBD1|TRBJ1-1|13
ASSLRDRGGTEAF
>TRBV19|.|TRBJ2-7|11
ASSWDDSYEQY
>TRBV20-1|.|TRBJ2-2|12
SARDFLNTGELF
>TRBV5-6|.|TRBJ2-5|12
ASSLGRSQETQY
>TRBV4-1|.|TRBJ1-4|14
ASSQVYSGDNEKLF
>TRBV6-5|.|TRBJ2-2|13
ASSPGTPNTGELF
>TRBV12-3/TRBV12-4|TRBD1|TRBJ2-7|13
ASSLTTGLLYEQY
>TRBV27|.|TRBJ2-7|14
ASSLEGSPAAYEQY
>TRBV6-2/TRBV6-3|.|TRBJ2-6|13
ASSYGATGANVLT
>TRBV5-1|.|TRBJ2-2|12
ASSPGMNTGELF
>TRBV7-9|.|TRBJ1-1|13
ASSLAGRGNTEAF
>TRBV5-6|TRBD2|TRBJ2-1|16
ASSAGLWTSGGANEQF
>TRBV11-2|TRBD2|TRBJ2-5|14
ASSLGLAGGAETQY
>TRBV15|.|TRBJ2-2|13
ATSRGGEGTGELF
>TRBV12-3/TRBV12-4|.|TRBJ2-5|10
ASSPMRETQY
>TRBV9|TRBD2|TRBJ2-7|14
ASSVTGTSGFWEQY
>TRBV9|.|TRBJ2-5|13
ASSPSGLRQETQY
>TRBV9|.|TRBJ1-2|13
ASSTLTGSDYGYT
>TRBV11-2|TRBD2|TRBJ2-1|13
AGDPGTSGRNEQF
>TRBV28|.|TRBJ2-7|11
ASKTALSYEQY
>TRBV5-1|.|TRBJ2-5|13
ASSLLQGGAETQY
>TRBV9|.|TRBJ1-3|13
ASSPEGFTGNTIY
>TRBV12-3/TRBV12-4|TRBD2|TRBJ2-1|13
ASSQLAGNRDEQF
>TRBV7-3|.|TRBJ2-7|13
ASSLAAGANYEQY
>TRBV24-1|.|TRBJ2-1|12
ATSDFLAGNEQF
>TRBV7-9|.|TRBJ2-3|8
ASSADTQY
>TRBV5-1|TRBD1|TRBJ2-5|12
ASSIDRGEETQY
>TRBV10-3|.|TRBJ2-3|13
AISSTREFTDTQY
>TRBV7-8|.|TRBJ1-2|14
ASSFYRVDARSGYT
>TRBV24-1|.|TRBJ2-1|15
ATSDLRSGLNYNEQF
>TRBV12-3/TRBV12-4|.|TRBJ2-1|10
ASSRSDNEQF
>TRBV7-2|.|TRBJ2-7|10
ASSFPPFEQY
>TRBV7-3|.|TRBJ2-1|12
ASTMLGSYNEQF
>TRBV2|.|TRBJ1-4|15
ASSNPWSGGANEKLF
>TRBV29-1|TRBD2|TRBJ2-7|15
SAGPGLAGGEAYEQY
>TRBV12-3/TRBV12-4|TRBD1|TRBJ1-1|12
ASSLTGWGTEAF
>TRBV12-3/TRBV12-4|.|TRBJ1-5|16
ASSFTPGREYSNQPQH
>TRBV7-6|TRBD2|TRBJ2-1|14
ASSPTGLAADNEQF
>TRBV19|TRBD2|TRBJ2-3|13
ASSSLAGATDTQY
>TRBV12-3/TRBV12-4|.|TRBJ1-5|12
ASSSGFYHQPQH
>TRBV20-1|.|TRBJ2-3|14
SANPTWTGGTDTQY
>TRBV20-1|.|TRBJ1-1|12
SALRQDRTSEAF
>TRBV2|TRBD2|TRBJ2-3|11
ASSEGNSGLRY
>TRBV10-3|.|TRBJ2-3|12
AISGGYATDTQY
>TRBV24-1|.|TRBJ2-2|11
ATGRPETGELF
>TRBV20-1|.|TRBJ2-1|11
SARVAGGTTGF
>TRBV20-1|.|TRBJ2-7|11
SARDDPSYEQY
>TRBV7-3|.|TRBJ1-1|11
ASTFGAGTEAF
>TRBV5-6|.|TRBJ2-1|13
ASSLVGRGDNEQF
>TRBV12-3/TRBV12-4|.|TRBJ2-1|11
ASSLANYNEQF
>TRBV29-1|TRBD2|TRBJ2-7|14
SVYLLTSGRVYEQY
>TRBV19|.|TRBJ1-5|14
ASSFLGTEVNQPQH
>TRBV7-6|TRBD2|TRBJ2-1|11
ASSLSSGGGLF
>TRBV23-1|.|TRBJ2-5|11
ASRASGAETQY
>TRBV7-8|TRBD2|TRBJ2-7|13
ASSLSGREAYEQY
>TRBV15|.|TRBJ2-1|13
ATSGYSSSYNEQF
>TRBV5-1|TRBD1|TRBJ2-7|14
ASSLPRDRASYEQY